What follows describes a single T cell receptor (beta chain). TCRdb's copy holds only in-frame clones and misses some; the assay was immunoSEQ multiplex PCR. The sample includes tens of thousands of clones, approximately 90% of them seen just once. This sample was taken from a study of control samples from healthy donors and cancer patients. The clonotype comes from a man in his 60s with head and neck cancer. Material: PBMCs.

The CDR3 nucleotides are TGTGCCAGCAGCTTGGTGCCGGGGGGGCACTACGAGCAGTACTTC. It is translated as CASSLVPGGHYEQYF. The gene calls are TRBV5-4 and TRBJ2-7, with 8 bases matching TRBD2. V was pared by 0 bases and J by 3 bases, with 5 bases of the junction left unmatched. Germline V gene sequence: CDR1 SGHNT, CDR2 YYREEE (reference sequence). The CDR3 contains 15 residues.